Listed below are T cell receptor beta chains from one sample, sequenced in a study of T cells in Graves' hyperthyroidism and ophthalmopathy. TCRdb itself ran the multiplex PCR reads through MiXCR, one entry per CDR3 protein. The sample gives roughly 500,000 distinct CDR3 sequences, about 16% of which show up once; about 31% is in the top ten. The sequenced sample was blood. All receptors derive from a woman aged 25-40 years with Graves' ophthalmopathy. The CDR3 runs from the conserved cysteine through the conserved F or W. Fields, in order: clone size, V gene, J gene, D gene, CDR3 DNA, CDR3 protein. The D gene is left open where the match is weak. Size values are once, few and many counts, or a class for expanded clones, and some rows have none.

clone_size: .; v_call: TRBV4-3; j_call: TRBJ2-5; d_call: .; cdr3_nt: TGCGCCAGCAGCCAAGATCTGAGTGCAGGGTACGAGACCCAGTACTTC; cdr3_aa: CASSQDLSAGYETQYF
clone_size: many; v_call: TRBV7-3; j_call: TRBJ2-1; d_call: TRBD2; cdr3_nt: TGTGCCAGCAGCTTTGTCTTTAGCGGGAGTTTGAATGAGCAGTTCTTC; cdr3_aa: CASSFVFSGSLNEQFF
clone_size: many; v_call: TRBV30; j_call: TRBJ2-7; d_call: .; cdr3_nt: TGTGCCTGGGGATCGGGAATAGCCTACGAGCAGTACTTC; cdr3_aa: CAWGSGIAYEQYF
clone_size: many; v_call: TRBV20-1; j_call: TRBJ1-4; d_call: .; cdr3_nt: TGCAGTGCTAGAAACAGGGTGGGATTTTTTGAAAAACTGTTTTTT; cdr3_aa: CSARNRVGFFEKLFF
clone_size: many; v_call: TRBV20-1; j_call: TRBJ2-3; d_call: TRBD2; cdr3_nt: TGCAGTGCTACTCCTAGCGGGAGGGCCACAGATACGCAGTATTTT; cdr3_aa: CSATPSGRATDTQYF
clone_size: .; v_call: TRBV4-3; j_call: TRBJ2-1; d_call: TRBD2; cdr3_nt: TGCGCCAGCAGCCAAGAAACCTTAGCGGGAGGACCCTACAATGAGCAGTTCTTC; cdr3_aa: CASSQETLAGGPYNEQFF
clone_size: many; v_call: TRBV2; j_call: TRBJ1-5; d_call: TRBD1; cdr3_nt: TGTGCCAGCATATTAGGACAGGGCGCAAGCAATCAGCCCCAGCATTTT; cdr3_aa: CASILGQGASNQPQHF
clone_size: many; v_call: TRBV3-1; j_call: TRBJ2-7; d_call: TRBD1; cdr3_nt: TGTGCCAGCAGCCAAGGGACAGGGTTCTACGAGCAGTACTTC; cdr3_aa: CASSQGTGFYEQYF
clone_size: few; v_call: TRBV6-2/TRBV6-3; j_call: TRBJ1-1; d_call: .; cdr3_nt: TGTGCCAGCAGTTACTCGCCGCTGAACACTGAAGCTTTCTTT; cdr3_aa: CASSYSPLNTEAFF
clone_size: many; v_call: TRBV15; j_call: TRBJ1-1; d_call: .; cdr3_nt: TGTGCCACCAGCAGAGATTTCGCCATGAACACTGAAGCTTTCTTT; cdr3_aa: CATSRDFAMNTEAFF
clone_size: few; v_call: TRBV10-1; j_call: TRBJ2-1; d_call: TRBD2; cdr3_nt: TGCGCCAGCAGTGAGCGGGAGGGCGCCCTCTACAATGAGCAGTTCTTC; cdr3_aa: CASSEREGALYNEQFF
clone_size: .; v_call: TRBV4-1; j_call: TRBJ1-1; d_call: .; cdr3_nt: TGCGCCAGCAGCCTCCTATGGGGGGCAGGGGCTTTCTTT; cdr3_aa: CASSLLWGAGAFF
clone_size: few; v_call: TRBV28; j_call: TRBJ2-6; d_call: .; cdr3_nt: TGTGCCAGCAGTTGGGTATCTGGGGCCAACGTCCTGACTTTC; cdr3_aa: CASSWVSGANVLTF
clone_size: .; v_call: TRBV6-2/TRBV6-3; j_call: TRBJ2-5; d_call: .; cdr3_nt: TGTGCCAGCAGCTGGGAGGCAGAAGAGACCCAGTACTTC; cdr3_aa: CASSWEAEETQYF
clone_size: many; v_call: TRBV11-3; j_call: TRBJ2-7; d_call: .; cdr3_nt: TGTGCCAGCAGCACCGGGACCCGCAGCGAGCAGTACTTC; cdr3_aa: CASSTGTRSEQYF
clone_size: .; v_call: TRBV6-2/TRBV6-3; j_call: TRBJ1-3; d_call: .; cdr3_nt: TGTGCCAGCAGGACGGATGGAAACACCATATATTTT; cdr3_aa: CASRTDGNTIYF
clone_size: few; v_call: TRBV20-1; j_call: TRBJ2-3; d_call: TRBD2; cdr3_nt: TGCAGTGCTTATACGACTAGCGGGACTCCCCCGCAGTATTTT; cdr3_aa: CSAYTTSGTPPQYF
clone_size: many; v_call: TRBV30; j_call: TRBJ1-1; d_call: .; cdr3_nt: TGTGCCTGGAGCCGAGGGGACTCCCTCAACACTGAAGCTTTCTTT; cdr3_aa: CAWSRGDSLNTEAFF
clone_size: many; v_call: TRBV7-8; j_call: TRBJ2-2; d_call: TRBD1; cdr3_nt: TGTGCCAGCAGCTTGTATAGGGGGCGCCCCGGGGAGCTGTTTTTT; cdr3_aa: CASSLYRGRPGELFF
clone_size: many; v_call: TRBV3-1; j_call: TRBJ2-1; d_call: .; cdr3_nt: TGTGCCAGCAGCCTGGCGCATGAGCAGTTCTTC; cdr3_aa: CASSLAHEQFF
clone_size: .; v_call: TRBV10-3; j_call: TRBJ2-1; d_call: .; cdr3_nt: TGTGCCATCAGTGAGTCTATGGGACACGCTGGTGAGCAGTTCTTC; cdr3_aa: CAISESMGHAGEQFF
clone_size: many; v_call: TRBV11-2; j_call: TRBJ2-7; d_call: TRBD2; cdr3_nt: TGTGCCAGCAGCGGCAGCGGGAGGACCTCCTACGAGCAGTACTTC; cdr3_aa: CASSGSGRTSYEQYF
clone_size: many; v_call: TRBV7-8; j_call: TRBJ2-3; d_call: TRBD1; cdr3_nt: TGTGCCAGCAGCTTATGGGGACAGGGGGCCGTAGATACGCAGTATTTT; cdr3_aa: CASSLWGQGAVDTQYF
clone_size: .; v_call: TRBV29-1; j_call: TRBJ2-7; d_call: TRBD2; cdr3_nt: TGCAGCGGTAGCGGGAGCTCCTACGAGCAGTACTTC; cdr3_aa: CSGSGSSYEQYF
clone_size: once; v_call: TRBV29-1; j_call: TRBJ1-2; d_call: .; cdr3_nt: TGCAGCGTTGAAGATACGCACGACTATGGCTACACCTTC; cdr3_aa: CSVEDTHDYGYTF